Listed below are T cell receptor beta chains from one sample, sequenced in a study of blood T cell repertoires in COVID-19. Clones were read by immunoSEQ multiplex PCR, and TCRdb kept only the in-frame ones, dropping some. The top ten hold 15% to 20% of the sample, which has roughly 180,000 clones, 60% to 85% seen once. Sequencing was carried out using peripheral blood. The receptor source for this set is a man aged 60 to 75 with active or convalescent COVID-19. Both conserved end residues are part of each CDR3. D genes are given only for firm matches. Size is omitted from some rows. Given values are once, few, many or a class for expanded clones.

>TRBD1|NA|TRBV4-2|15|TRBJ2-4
CASSLAGTGQNIQYF
TGTGCCAGCAGCCTCGCCGGGACAGGGCAAAACATTCAGTACTTC
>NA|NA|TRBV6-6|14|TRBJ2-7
CASSYGALEYEQYF
TGTGCCAGCAGTTACGGGGCCTTGGAATACGAGCAGTACTTC
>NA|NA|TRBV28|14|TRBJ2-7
CASSLFGGKYEQYF
TGTGCCAGCAGTTTATTCGGAGGAAAGTACGAGCAGTACTTC
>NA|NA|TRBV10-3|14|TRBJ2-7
CAISGSQGFYEQYF
TGTGCCATCAGTGGAAGTCAGGGGTTCTACGAGCAGTACTTC
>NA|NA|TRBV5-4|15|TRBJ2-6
CASSLWSSGANVLTF
TGTGCCAGCAGCTTGTGGAGCTCTGGGGCCAACGTCCTGACTTTC
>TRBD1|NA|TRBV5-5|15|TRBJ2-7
CASSLGRDSSYEQYF
TGTGCCAGCAGCTTGGGTCGGGACAGCTCCTACGAGCAGTACTTC
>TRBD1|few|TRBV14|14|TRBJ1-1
CASTPTGFTTEAFF
TGTGCCAGCACTCCGACAGGGTTCACCACTGAAGCTTTCTTT
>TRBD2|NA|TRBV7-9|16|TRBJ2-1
CASNLGAGGPYNEQFF
TGTGCCAGCAACTTAGGGGCGGGAGGACCCTACAATGAGCAGTTCTTC
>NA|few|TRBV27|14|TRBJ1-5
CASSFRSVHQPQHF
TGTGCCAGCAGTTTCCGTTCCGTCCATCAGCCCCAGCATTTT
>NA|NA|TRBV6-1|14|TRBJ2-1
CASSEDWASNEQFF
TGTGCCAGCAGTGAGGACTGGGCCTCCAATGAGCAGTTCTTC
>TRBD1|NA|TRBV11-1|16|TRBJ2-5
CASSLGGTGRYETQYF
TGTGCCAGCAGCTTAGGAGGGACAGGGCGTTATGAGACCCAGTACTTC
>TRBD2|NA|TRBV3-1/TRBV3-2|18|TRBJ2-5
CASSPRTSGSWGQETQYF
TGTGCCAGCAGCCCGAGGACTAGCGGGAGTTGGGGGCAAGAGACCCAGTACTTC
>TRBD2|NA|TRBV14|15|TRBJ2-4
CASSQRSGGVPIQYF
TGTGCCAGCAGCCAAAGATCTGGGGGGGTTCCCATTCAGTACTTC
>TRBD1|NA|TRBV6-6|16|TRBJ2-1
CASSYSTGTGYNEQFF
TGTGCCAGCAGTTACTCGACCGGGACAGGGTATAATGAGCAGTTCTTC
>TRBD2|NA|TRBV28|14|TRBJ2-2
CAAKEAGGSGELFF
TGTGCCGCAAAGGAGGCGGGAGGATCCGGGGAGCTGTTTTTT
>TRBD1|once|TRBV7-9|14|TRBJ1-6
CASKSGQGYSPLHF
TGTGCCAGCAAGAGCGGACAGGGCTATTCACCCCTCCACTTT
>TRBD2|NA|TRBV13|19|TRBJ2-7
CASSSRLAGGPRRLDEQYF
TGTGCCAGCAGCTCAAGACTAGCGGGAGGGCCACGCCGTCTCGACGAGCAGTACTTC
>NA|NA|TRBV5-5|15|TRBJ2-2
CASSPAPASGGELFF
TGTGCCAGCAGCCCGGCGCCGGCCTCAGGCGGGGAGCTGTTTTTT